This TCR beta chain was obtained from a study of tumor-infiltrating lymphocytes in primary liver carcinoma. Both RNA and DNA were isolated together from about 21-30 mg of bulk tissue that had not been sorted. V was clipped by 9 bases and J by 4 bases; unmatched bases: 10. Germline CDR1 is MNHNS and CDR2 is SASEGT. The CDR3 totals 14 residues. cDNA specific to TCR beta was made from approximately 0.55 ug of total RNA, with a constant-region primer employed for priming. Nested multiplex PCR, run for three rounds with slightly modified ARM-PCR, yielded TCR beta libraries. Both of the initial two PCR rounds ran for approximately 11 cycles and employed TRBV1-TRBV30 forward primers alongside a C-beta reverse primer. Each CDR3 protein gets one entry after TCRdb re-called the multiplex PCR reads with MiXCR. This table has 40,000 to 60,000 distinct CDR3 sequences, 65% to 80% appearing once.

The sequencing input was liver tumor tissue from sampling region 5. Sample subset: tumor region T5, tumor centre. This sequence originates from a man in his forties with primary liver carcinoma and hepatitis B virus infection. The V gene is TRBV6-1, the J gene TRBJ2-3; 7 bases line up with TRBD2. The CDR3 sequence: CARVLARGADTQYF. The CDR3 DNA reads as TGTGCCAGGGTACTAGCGAGAGGGGCAGATACGCAGTATTTT.